The 5 T cell receptor beta chains given below trace back to one sample, sequenced in a study of CD8+CD57+ T cells in acquired aplastic anemia (dated by TCRdb to the late 2010s). Patients chosen for sequencing had shown expansion of CD8+CD57+ cells by flow cytometry. Sequencing was performed on an Illumina HiSeq 2000. TCR beta VDJ combination and CDR3 sequence profiling used genomic DNA as the template. Through fastp at Q25 and MiXCR, TCRdb rebuilt clones from the public reads, retaining in-frame beta chains. CDR3 protein sequences are deduplicated, and each keeps its most common genes and DNA. Present in this sample are approximately 95,000 distinct CDR3 sequences, less than 75% of which were seen just once. The ten largest clones represent over 55% of the sample. The specimen was sorted CD4+, CD8+, or CD8+CD57+ T cells (not recorded which) from PBMCs. The receptors come from a human donor with aplastic anemia.

This clonotype has only one observation. V usage is TRBV7-9 and J usage is TRBJ2-7; 9 positions agree with TRBD1. The J segment lost 2 bases and the V segment lost 5 bases, leaving 7 bases of the junction unmatched. Germline V gene lookup returns CDR1 SEHNR and CDR2 FQNEAQ (reference sequence). CDR3 size: 15 residues. The CDR3: CASSPWDRVAYEQYF. In nucleotides, the CDR3 is TGTGCCAGCAGCCCCTGGGACAGGGTGGCCTACGAGCAGTACTTC.

V usage is TRBV5-1 and J usage is TRBJ1-5, with D hard to call. V lost 0 bases to trimming and J lost 4 bases, with 11 bases between them. The germline V gene has CDR1 SGHRS and CDR2 YFSETQ. The CDR3 loop spans 15 amino acids. CDR3 sequence reads: CASSLGGIPNQPQHF. CDR3 coding DNA: TGCGCCAGCAGCTTGGGGGGAATCCCTAATCAGCCCCAGCATTTT.

The V and J genes are TRBV20-1 and TRBJ2-1; tentative D call: TRBD2 (5 bases). Looked up from germline, CDR1 is DFQATT and CDR2 is SNEGSKA (reference sequence). Trimming took off 0 bases at V and 5 bases at J, with 14 bases between the two ends. This CDR3 region has 15 residues. The CDR3 sequence is CSARDFSQEDNEQFF. The CDR3 DNA reads as TGCAGTGCTAGAGATTTCAGTCAGGAGGACAATGAGCAGTTCTTC.

V and J are TRBV20-1 and TRBJ1-1; weak D call: TRBD1 (6 bases). This CDR3 contains 16 residues. V lost 6 bases and J 3 bases, leaving 23 bases between the germline ends. Germline V CDR1 and CDR2: DFQATT, SNEGSKA (reference sequence). The DNA for the CDR3 is TGCAGTGCCGTTAGGGGGGCGCAGGGTTGGGACACTGAAGCTTTCTTT. Protein: CSAVRGAQGWDTEAFF.

The chain couples TRBV24-1 to TRBJ2-2, with D perhaps TRBD2 (5 bases). V gave up 1 base and J gave up 3 bases, with 5 bases separating them. Germline V lookup: CDR1 KGHDR, CDR2 SFDVKD. The CDR3 runs to 14 residues. The CDR3 reads CATSDFSDTGELFF. The CDR3 DNA reads as TGTGCCACCAGTGATTTTAGCGACACCGGGGAGCTGTTTTTT.